Following are 7 T cell receptor beta chains from one sample sequenced in a study of blood T cell repertoires in COVID-19. Profiled with immunoSEQ multiplex PCR; TCRdb holds only in-frame clones, not every one. This sample has about 120,000 clones, with approximately 80% found just once. The sequenced material came from peripheral blood. The receptors were sampled from a man between 65 and 79 years old with active or convalescent COVID-19.

In the case of this clone: Other DNA variants within this sample encode the same CDR3. The gene calls are TRBV9 and TRBJ2-5, with 9 nucleotides matching TRBD1. CDR3 length: 15 residues. J gave up 5 bases and V 0 bases, and 5 bases lay outside the gene matches. Germline V lookup: CDR1 SGDLS, CDR2 YYNGEE. Here the CDR3 DNA reads TGTGCCAGCAGCGTAGGGACAGGGGCGCGGGAGACCCAGTACTTC. Its protein is CASSVGTGARETQYF.

This sequence joins TRBV6-5 and TRBJ1-6, with 9 bases matching TRBD1. J lost 9 bases, V lost 2 bases, and 2 bases had no gene match. This CDR3 is 14 amino acids long. Per the germline V gene, CDR1 is MNHEY and CDR2 is SVGAGI. DNA for the CDR3: TGTGCCAGCAGTTACGGGACAGGGACTTCACCCCTCCACTTT. Translating it yields CASSYGTGTSPLHF.

The genes are TRBV5-1 and TRBJ1-1, with D unresolved. This CDR3 has 14 residues. Trimming took 1 base from V and 4 from J, leaving 11 bases between them. The germline V gene has CDR1 SGHRS and CDR2 YFSETQ. Written as DNA, the CDR3 is TGCGCCAGCAGCTTGACAACGTCGGGCACTGAAGCTTTCTTT. This encodes CASSLTTSGTEAFF.

The rearrangement links TRBV2 to TRBJ1-2; D is perhaps TRBD1 (6 bases). V dropped 6 bases and J dropped 6 bases, with 14 bases sitting between them. The CDR3 sequence is 13 residues long. Germline-derived CDR1 and CDR2 are SNHLY and FYNNEI. The CDR3: CASSPGGGHGYTF. As DNA, the CDR3 is TGTGCCAGCAGCCCCGGCGGGGGGCATGGCTACACCTTC. The entire variable domain, with the rest obtained from reference TRBV2 and TRBJ1-2, is as follows: EPEVTQTPSHQVTQMGQEVILRCVPISNHLYFYWYRQILGQKVEFLVSFYNNEISEKSEIFDDQFSVERPDGSNFTLKIRSTKLEDSAMYFCASSPGGGHGYTFGSGTRLTVV.

The rearrangement uses TRBV24-1 and TRBJ2-5; 7 nucleotides agree with TRBD1. Germline V gene sequence: CDR1 KGHDR, CDR2 SFDVKD. The CDR3 extends over 14 amino acids. V was pared by 4 bases and J by 5 bases, with 6 bases of the junction left unmatched. The CDR3 nucleotides read TGTGCCACCAGTGAAAGGGGGCTATGGGAGACCCAGTACTTC. Translating gives CATSERGLWETQYF.

J is TRBJ2-7 and V is TRBV28; 10 bases line up with TRBD1. This CDR3 has 14 residues. V was clipped by 5 bases and J by 4 bases; unmatched bases: 5. Germline CDR1 MDHEN, CDR2 SYDVKM. The CDR3 DNA reads TGTGCCAGCAGTAGCGGGACAGGGGTTTACGAGCAGTACTTC. This sequence encodes CASSSGTGVYEQYF. Full variable domain (missing parts from reference TRBV28 and TRBJ2-7): DVKVTQSSRYLVKRTGEKVFLECVQDMDHENMFWYRQDPGLGLRLIYFSYDVKMKEKGDIPEGYSVSREKKERFSLILESASTNQTSMYLCASSSGTGVYEQYFGPGTRLTVT.

The J gene is TRBJ2-2, the V gene TRBV19; TRBD1 is a possible D gene (6 bases). This CDR3 has 14 amino acids. V lost 5 bases to trimming and J lost 6 bases, with 13 bases between them. Per the germline V gene, CDR1 is LNHDA and CDR2 is SQIVND (reference sequence). DNA for the CDR3: TGTGCCAGTAGTCAGGGGCAGGAGGCCGGGGAGCTGTTTTTT. Translation: CASSQGQEAGELFF.